A single sample gave rise to the 24 T cell receptor beta chains below, sequenced in a study of CD8 T cells in Susac syndrome. The RNA input was about 0.5 to 1 ug, and it was reverse transcribed with random hexamers. TCRdb processed the immunoSEQ multiplex PCR reads anew with MiXCR; each CDR3 protein has one entry. Of a few hundred thousand distinct CDR3 sequences in the sample, 95% were seen once. Input material: CD4+ T cells from PBMCs. These TCRs come from a human donor with multiple sclerosis.

The chain joins TRBV20-1 to TRBJ2-7; 7 bases map to TRBD2. Germline V lookup: CDR1 DFQATT, CDR2 SNEGSKA (reference sequence). V was clipped by 0 bases and J by 2 bases; unmatched bases: 10. CDR3 size: 16 residues. The CDR3: CSARDHQRGRPYEQYF. The CDR3 DNA is TGCAGTGCTAGAGATCATCAGCGGGGTAGACCCTACGAGCAGTACTTC.

The chain joins TRBV29-1 to TRBJ2-5, with TRBD1 matching over 9 bases. Germline V gives CDR1 SQVTM, CDR2 ANQGSEA. Germline trimming cut 7 bases from V and 5 bases from J; bases unmatched to any gene: 17. This CDR3 spans 16 amino acids. The CDR3 reads CSGRDRALSATETQYF. The CDR3 region has the DNA TGCAGCGGCCGGGACAGGGCCCTTTCGGCTACGGAGACCCAGTACTTC.

The rearrangement joins TRBV6-5 to TRBJ1-2; D is possibly TRBD1 (5 bases). Germline V gene sequence: CDR1 MNHEY, CDR2 SVGAGI. This CDR3 is built from 12 residues. With 8 bases removed from V and 7 bases from J, the gap between germline ends came to 14 bases. CDR3 loop: CASGSRVFGYTF. In DNA form, the CDR3 reads TGTGCCAGCGGCAGCAGGGTGTTTGGCTACACCTTC.

The V and J genes are TRBV29-1 and TRBJ2-3, with TRBD2 matching 10 bases. This CDR3 comprises 14 residues. The germline V gene has CDR1 SQVTM and CDR2 ANQGSEA. The J segment lost 4 bases and the V segment lost 7 bases, leaving 8 bases of the junction unmatched. The chain's CDR3 is CSAGTSASPDTQYF. The DNA of the CDR3 is TGCAGCGCCGGGACTAGCGCCAGCCCAGATACGCAGTATTTT.

This sequence joins TRBV29-1 and TRBJ1-1; 7 bases agree with TRBD1. Germline CDR1 and CDR2: SQVTM and ANQGSEA. Losses at the gene ends were 7 bases for V and 1 base for J; bases not matched to a gene: 6. CDR3 length equals 13 residues. The CDR3 loop is CSARQGWNTEAFF. The CDR3 coding sequence is TGCAGCGCCAGACAGGGCTGGAACACTGAAGCTTTCTTT.

This chain uses TRBV12-3 or TRBV12-4 with TRBJ1-5; D possibly corresponds to TRBD1 (5 bases). V lost 4 bases, J lost 4 bases, and 14 bases lay in between. This CDR3 spans 15 amino acids. CDR3 DNA sequence: TGTGCCAGCAGTTCCGGGGCAGGGCGTAATCAGCCCCAGCATTTT. This gives the protein CASSSGAGRNQPQHF.

The V call is TRBV20-1, the J call TRBJ2-3; TRBD2 might be the D (5 bases). In germline, CDR1 is DFQATT, CDR2 SNEGSKA (reference sequence). The CDR3 contains 13 residues. Trimming stripped 2 bases from V and 9 bases from J, with 15 bases between. The CDR3 reads CSARPPSEGTQYF. DNA for the CDR3: TGCAGTGCTAGACCTCCGTCTGAGGGCACGCAGTATTTT.

As concerns this clonotype: In this CDR3 the conserved last residue, phenylalanine or tryptophan, is missing, so a read error is likely. This chain uses TRBV6-5 with TRBJ2-7; 9 nucleotides agree with TRBD1. Germline V gene data show CDR1 as MNHEY and CDR2 as SVGAGI. Trimming removed 4 bases from V and 1 base from J; junction bases left unmatched: 5. The CDR3 loop spans 15 amino acids. This CDR3 reads CASSCDRGASYEQYS. The DNA for the CDR3 is TGTGCCAGCAGTTGTGACAGGGGGGCTTCCTACGAGCAGTACTCC.

V usage is TRBV7-2 and J usage is TRBJ2-1, with D unresolved. Germline V lookup: CDR1 SGHTA, CDR2 FQGNSA. Trimming took off 5 bases at V and 1 base at J, with 12 bases between the two ends. The CDR3 length is 15 residues. Here the CDR3 DNA reads TGTGCCAGCAGCCCTGGGTTGGGATCCTACAATGAGCAGTTCTTC. It codes for CASSPGLGSYNEQFF.

The gene calls are TRBV6-5 and TRBJ2-1; D unresolved. The CDR3 is 15 amino acids. Germline V gives CDR1 MNHEY, CDR2 SVGAGI. V dropped 6 bases and J dropped 0 bases, with 12 bases sitting between them. CDR3 sequence (DNA): TGTGCCAGCAGATCGCAGGCGCCCTCCTACAATGAGCAGTTCTTC. It specifies CASRSQAPSYNEQFF.

The genes are TRBV2 and TRBJ2-4; D might be TRBD2 (5 bases). The CDR3 contains 15 residues. V shed 3 bases and J shed 0 bases, with 9 bases lying between them. Germline V gene sequence: CDR1 SNHLY, CDR2 FYNNEI. DNA for the CDR3: TGTGCCAGCAGTGATCCTGGACTAGCCAAAAACATTCAGTACTTC. Protein sequence: CASSDPGLAKNIQYF.

CDR3 DNA sequence: TGTGCCGCCCATTCTGGGAACCAAGAGACCCAGTACTTC. It is translated as CAAHSGNQETQYF. The gene calls are TRBV30 and TRBJ2-5; D uncertain. V gave up 8 bases and J gave up 0 bases, with 13 bases separating them. The germline CDR1 and CDR2 sequences are GTSNPN and SVGIG (reference sequence). CDR3 length: 13 residues.

The V call is TRBV30, the J call TRBJ2-7, with no clear D. Trimming removed 2 bases at V and 7 bases at J, with 12 bases between. The CDR3 is made up of 12 amino acids. In germline, CDR1 is GTSNPN, CDR2 SVGIG (reference sequence). The chain's CDR3 is CAWSRSSGEQYF. The CDR3 DNA sequence: TGTGCCTGGAGTAGGAGCTCCGGGGAGCAGTACTTC.

This clonotype was seen a single time. The J gene is TRBJ2-7, the V gene TRBV21-1; the listed D gene, TRBD1, was not tested against the DNA. TRBV21-1 is termed a pseudogene. The CDR3 covers 11 residues. CDR3 coding DNA: TGTGCCAGCAGCAAAGCGCGGGCCAGGACCTTC. The encoded protein is CASSKARARTF.

The rearrangement uses TRBV12-3 or TRBV12-4 and TRBJ1-5; D call uncertain. Trimming left V 3 bases short and J 3 bases short, with 9 bases between. The CDR3 sequence is 14 residues long. For the CDR3, the DNA is TGTGCCAGCAGTTTTCCCGGGGACAATCAGCCCCAGCATTTT. Its protein is CASSFPGDNQPQHF.

The CDR3 region has the DNA TGCAGCGTTGGTGGGGATGAGCAGTTCTTC. It encodes CSVGGDEQFF. This chain uses TRBV29-1 with TRBJ2-1; D gene ambiguous. Germline values: CDR1 SQVTM, CDR2 ANQGSEA. V was shortened by 4 bases and J by 8 bases, with 6 bases between the two germline ends. The CDR3 runs to 10 residues.

The gene calls are TRBV20-1 and TRBJ2-7, with 12 bases lining up with TRBD2. The CDR3 loop spans 16 amino acids. With V trimmed by 3 bases and J by 0 bases, 6 bases remained unmatched. Germline assignment: CDR1 DFQATT and CDR2 SNEGSKA (reference sequence). CDR3 in DNA: TGCAGTGCTAGTGGACTAGCGGGGAACTCCTCCTACGAGCAGTACTTC. It translates to CSASGLAGNSSYEQYF.

This chain uses TRBV27 with TRBJ2-2; the D gene could be TRBD1 or TRBD2 (5 bases each). Germline V CDR1 and CDR2: MNHEY, SMNVEV (reference sequence). V lost 1 base, J lost 4 bases, and 7 bases lay in between. This CDR3 has 14 residues. In nucleotides, the CDR3 is TGTGCCAGCAGTTTATGGGACGCCACCGGGGAGCTGTTTTTT. It specifies CASSLWDATGELFF.

A single count supports this clonotype. The chain is built from TRBV10-3 and TRBJ2-7, with 10 bases identical to TRBD2. Germline V gives CDR1 ENHRY, CDR2 SYGVKD. Trimming at V came to 6 bases and at J to 6 bases, leaving 8 bases not matched to a gene. CDR3 length: 14 residues. As DNA, the CDR3 is TGTGCCATCAGAGGAGCGGGAGGGCCTGGCGAGCAGTACTTC. This translates into CAIRGAGGPGEQYF.

J is TRBJ2-7 and V is TRBV6-1; maybe TRBD1 (5 bases). The germline gives CDR1 MNHNS, CDR2 SASEGT. This CDR3 has 14 residues. Trimming shortened V by 0 bases and J by 4 bases, and 10 bases separated the two germline ends. CDR3 sequence reads: CASSEARKGYEQYF. The CDR3 coding sequence is TGTGCCAGCAGTGAAGCTCGTAAGGGGTACGAGCAGTACTTC.

V and J are TRBV5-1 and TRBJ2-5; D is unresolved. This CDR3 is built from 12 residues. The V and J ends lost 2 bases and 5 bases respectively, with 7 bases between them. Germline values: CDR1 SGHRS, CDR2 YFSETQ. The CDR3 sequence: CASSLRVETQYF. The CDR3 DNA is TGCGCCAGCAGCTTACGAGTGGAGACCCAGTACTTC. The complete variable domain, with remaining parts taken from reference TRBV5-1 and TRBJ2-5, reads KAGVTQTPRYLIKTRGQQVTLSCSPISGHRSVSWYQQTPGQGLQFLFEYFSETQRNKGNFPGRFSGRQFSNSRSEMNVSTLELGDSALYLCASSLRVETQYFGPGTRLLVL.

The chain links TRBV7-2 to TRBJ2-7; D might be TRBD2 (6 bases). V shed 5 bases and J shed 5 bases, with 19 bases lying between them. Germline lookup yields CDR1 SGHTA and CDR2 FQGNSA. This CDR3 has 15 amino acids. CDR3 nucleotides: TGTGCCAGCAGCCCCACAAGTCTAGCGTCCCACGAGCAGTACTTC. It encodes CASSPTSLASHEQYF.

The chain carries TRBV29-1 and TRBJ1-3; D is unresolved. The CDR3 runs to 11 residues. The V end was cut by 6 bases, the J end by 3 bases, with 6 bases between. CDR1 is SQVTM, CDR2 ANQGSEA, per germline. CDR3 DNA sequence: TGCAGCGTCACCGATGGAAACACCATATATTTT. This translates into CSVTDGNTIYF.

V gene TRBV20-1 combines with J gene TRBJ2-1, with TRBD1 matching over 8 bases. Unmatched junction bases numbered 12, after V lost 3 bases and J lost 8 bases. This CDR3 region has 15 residues. Germline CDR1 and CDR2: DFQATT and SNEGSKA (reference sequence). Here the CDR3 DNA reads TGCAGTGCTAGCCCTGGGACAGGTCAAACTTATGAGCAGTTCTTC. The encoded protein is CSASPGTGQTYEQFF.